The 3 T cell receptor beta chains listed next were all sequenced from one sample in a study of cytomegalovirus exposure and HLA in healthy donors. The repertoire was sequenced with immunoSEQ multiplex PCR; TCRdb's copy has only in-frame clones and lacks some. The sample includes about 74,000 clones, roughly 94% of them seen just once. Sequencing was done on a sample of PBMCs. The receptors derive from a man aged 18-30 years in good health and CMV-seropositive.

The gene calls are TRBV15 and TRBJ2-3, with 8 bases lining up with TRBD1. The CDR3 runs 15 residues. The trim removed 3 bases at V and 3 bases at J, leaving 5 bases unmatched. CDR1 is LNHNV, CDR2 YYDKDF, per germline (reference sequence). CDR3 coding DNA: TGTGCCACCAGCAGTCCCAGGGGGCCGACAGATACGCAGTATTTT. This sequence encodes CATSSPRGPTDTQYF.

This sequence joins TRBV9 and TRBJ1-1, with a weak D call TRBD1 (5 bases). The V gene lost 4 bases and the J gene lost 2 bases, with 9 bases spanning the gap. Germline CDR1 is SGDLS and CDR2 is YYNGEE. The CDR3 runs 13 residues. The CDR3 sequence is CASSNGGNTEAFF. The CDR3 bases are TGTGCCAGCAGCAACGGGGGTAACACTGAAGCTTTCTTT.

This chain connects TRBV5-4 to TRBJ2-7; perhaps TRBD2 as D (6 bases). The CDR3 length is 15 residues. The V gene lost 4 bases and the J gene lost 2 bases, with 16 bases spanning the gap. Per the germline V gene, CDR1 is SGHNT and CDR2 is YYREEE (reference sequence). CDR3 loop: CASSQEWDFTYEQYF. CDR3 DNA: TGTGCCAGCAGCCAAGAGTGGGACTTCACCTACGAGCAGTACTTC.